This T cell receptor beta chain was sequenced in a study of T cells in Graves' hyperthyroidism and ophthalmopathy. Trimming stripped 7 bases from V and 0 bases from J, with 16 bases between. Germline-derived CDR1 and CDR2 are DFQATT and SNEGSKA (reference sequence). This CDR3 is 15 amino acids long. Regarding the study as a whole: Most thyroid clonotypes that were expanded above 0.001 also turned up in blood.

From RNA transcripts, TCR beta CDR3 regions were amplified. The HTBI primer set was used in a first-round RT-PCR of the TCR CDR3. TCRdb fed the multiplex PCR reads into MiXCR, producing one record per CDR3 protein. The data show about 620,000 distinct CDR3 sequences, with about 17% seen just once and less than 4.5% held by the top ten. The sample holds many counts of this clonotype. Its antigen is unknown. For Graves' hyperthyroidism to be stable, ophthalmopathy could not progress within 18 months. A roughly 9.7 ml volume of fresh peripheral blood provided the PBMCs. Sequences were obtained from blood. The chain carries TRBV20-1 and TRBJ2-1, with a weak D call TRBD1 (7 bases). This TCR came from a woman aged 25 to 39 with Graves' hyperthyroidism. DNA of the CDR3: TGCAGTGGACAGGGTGCGGGGAGCTCCTACAATGAGCAGTTCTTC. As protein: CSGQGAGSSYNEQFF.